Following are 9 T cell receptor beta chains from one sample sequenced in a study of OX40 agonist ivuxolimab in advanced cancers. Assay used: immunoSEQ multiplex PCR; TCRdb lists only in-frame clones, some missing. The data hold 30,000 to 40,000 clones, with 60% to 85% observed a single time. The starting material was CD4+ or CD8+ T cells sorted from blood, obtained in a trial of the OX40 agonist ivuxolimab. The source of these receptors is an adult with an advanced solid tumor such as melanoma, head and neck, liver or kidney cancer.

This chain links TRBV4-2 with TRBJ2-2, with D possibly being TRBD1 or TRBD2 (5 bases each). The germline V gene has CDR1 LGHNA and CDR2 YNFKEQ. This CDR3 region has 16 residues. V lost 4 bases to trimming and J lost 1 base, with 13 bases between them. The CDR3 region has the DNA TGTGCCAGCAGCCGGGGGTTAGGAGAGAACACCGGGGAGCTGTTTTTT. Protein: CASSRGLGENTGELFF.

CDR3 in DNA: TGTGCCACCAGCAGAGATCTGTCCTCGGCTTTCTTT. Its translation: CATSRDLSSAFF. The V and J genes are TRBV15 and TRBJ1-1, with D hard to call. There are 12 residues in the CDR3. Germline V lookup: CDR1 LNHNV, CDR2 YYDKDF (reference sequence). Between the trimmed V and J ends, which lost 0 bases and 11 bases, there was a span of 10 bases.

CDR3 nucleotides: TGTGCCAGCAGCTTCGCGGGACAGCAGAATTCACCCCTCCACTTT. It is translated as CASSFAGQQNSPLHF. This chain uses TRBV11-2 with TRBJ1-6; 7 nucleotides agree with TRBD1. Losses at the gene ends were 3 bases for V and 7 bases for J; bases not matched to a gene: 6. The CDR3 is 15 amino acids. The germline gives CDR1 SGHAT, CDR2 FQNNGV.

V gene TRBV28 combines with J gene TRBJ2-4, with TRBD1 matching 9 bases. The CDR3 is 11 residues long. Unmatched junction bases numbered 7, after V lost 6 bases and J lost 16 bases. The germline gives CDR1 MDHEN, CDR2 SYDVKM. CDR3 amino acids: CASSDRDREYF. The DNA for the CDR3 is TGTGCCAGCAGCGACCGGGACAGGGAATACTTC.

The chain links TRBV10-3 to TRBJ2-5; weak D call: TRBD1 (6 bases). In germline, CDR1 is ENHRY, CDR2 SYGVKD. V was cut by 6 bases and J by 5 bases, with 16 bases left in between. This CDR3 is built from 14 residues. Written as DNA, the CDR3 is TGTGCCATCAGCTTTACAGGGTCAACGGAGACCCAGTACTTC. Protein product: CAISFTGSTETQYF.

This clone appeared once. V is TRBV6-5 and J is TRBJ1-1; no reliable D call. Germline CDR1 and CDR2: MNHEY and SVGAGI. The CDR3 covers 13 residues. Trimming stripped 5 bases from V and 3 bases from J, with 10 bases between. The CDR3 loop reads CASSAGIHTEAFF. In DNA form, the CDR3 reads TGTGCCAGCAGTGCCGGGATCCACACTGAAGCTTTCTTT.

This clone was observed a single time. The chain combines TRBV30 with TRBJ2-7; 7 bases align to TRBD1. In germline, CDR1 is GTSNPN, CDR2 SVGIG (reference sequence). The CDR3 totals 13 residues. Trimming removed 4 bases from V and 2 bases from J; junction bases left unmatched: 5. The CDR3 DNA reads as TGTGCCTGGACACAGGGGTCTCCCTACGAGCAGTACTTC. Its protein is CAWTQGSPYEQYF.

The V gene is TRBV28, the J gene TRBJ1-1, with D hard to call. Germline V gene lookup returns CDR1 MDHEN and CDR2 SYDVKM. V was trimmed by 7 bases and J by 10 bases, leaving 19 bases between them. This CDR3 has 13 residues. The CDR3 sequence is CASIPPGGQRAFF. CDR3 nucleotide sequence: TGTGCCAGCATCCCCCCTGGAGGCCAGAGAGCTTTCTTT.

This clone is deemed medium-sized. The chain has TRBV27 and TRBJ1-5; 7 bases line up with TRBD1. From germline, CDR1 is MNHEY and CDR2 SMNVEV (reference sequence). This CDR3 is built from 14 residues. With V trimmed by 8 bases and J by 4 bases, 8 bases remained unmatched. The CDR3 region has the DNA TGTGCCAGCGGGGGGACAGAATTTAATCAGCCCCAGCATTTT. Its protein is CASGGTEFNQPQHF.